Shown below are 9 T cell receptor beta chains from a single sample sequenced in a study of T-cell reconstitution after alpha-beta-depleted transplantation in children. The library targeted TCRbeta and was prepared with unique molecular identifiers. MiXCR, applied by TCRdb to the PCR reads, yields one record per CDR3 protein. The sample contains approximately 190,000 distinct CDR3 sequences, 5.5% to 7% of which appear only once. Sequenced here: PBMCs, sampled before TCRalphabeta/CD19-depleted stem cell transplant. Receptors originate from a girl in the first two years of life with combined immunodeficiency, due to receive a stem cell transplant.

This clonotype has at least ten counts. V usage is TRBV7-9 and J usage is TRBJ1-2, with D possibly matching TRBD1 (5 bases). The CDR3 runs 17 residues. The germline gives CDR1 SEHNR, CDR2 FQNEAQ (reference sequence). The germline V and J ends were trimmed by 4 bases and 3 bases, with 21 bases remaining between them. CDR3 residues: CASSSGGARVGDYGYTF. CDR3 DNA: TGTGCCAGCAGCTCCGGAGGGGCGCGGGTCGGTGACTATGGCTACACCTTC.

This clonotype was picked up many times. The rearrangement joins TRBV15 to TRBJ2-5; the D gene is possibly TRBD1 (5 bases). V was trimmed by 11 bases and J by 2 bases, leaving 12 bases between them. Per the germline V gene, CDR1 is LNHNV and CDR2 is YYDKDF (reference sequence). This CDR3 spans 12 amino acids. This CDR3 is CAAQGNQETQYF. As DNA, the CDR3 is TGTGCCGCCCAGGGCAATCAAGAGACCCAGTACTTC.

This clonotype was detected ten times or more. V and J are TRBV12-3 or TRBV12-4 and TRBJ2-3; D remains ambiguous. The CDR3 contains 14 residues. Deletions cut 3 bases from V and 2 bases from J, with 9 bases between. CDR3 sequence (DNA): TGTGCCAGCAGTTTTAGTCTATACACAGATACGCAGTATTTT. Its protein product is CASSFSLYTDTQYF.

This clonotype was detected ten times or more. The rearrangement links TRBV20-1 to TRBJ1-1; 9 nucleotides align to TRBD1. The germline V gene has CDR1 DFQATT and CDR2 SNEGSKA (reference sequence). The CDR3 spans 15 residues. J was trimmed by 4 bases and V by 5 bases; bases with no gene match: 11. CDR3 sequence reads: CSASQGALSSTEAFF. Written as DNA, the CDR3 is TGCAGTGCTTCACAGGGGGCCCTGTCCAGCACTGAAGCTTTCTTT.

This clonotype was picked up many times. The V and J genes are TRBV7-9 and TRBJ2-7; 10 bases match TRBD2. CDR3 length: 15 residues. V was clipped by 2 bases and J by 7 bases; unmatched bases: 8. The germline gives CDR1 SEHNR, CDR2 FQNEAQ (reference sequence). DNA for the CDR3: TGTGCCAGCAGCTTAATCCTAGCGGGGGAGGAGGAGCAGTACTTC. Amino acids: CASSLILAGEEEQYF.

Many counts were recorded for this clonotype. The chain couples TRBV29-1 to TRBJ2-7, with 9 nucleotides matching TRBD1. Germline V CDR1 and CDR2: SQVTM, ANQGSEA. This CDR3 is built from 14 residues. After removal of 0 bases from V and 3 bases from J, the junction contained 3 bases not matched to a gene. Here the CDR3 reads CSVEDEDRGYEQYF. CDR3 nucleotide sequence: TGCAGCGTTGAAGATGAGGACAGGGGCTACGAGCAGTACTTC.

This clonotype appeared many times. The CDR3 loop is CASSPGQESYEQYF. The CDR3 DNA follows: TGTGCCAGCAGCCCCGGACAGGAGTCCTACGAGCAGTACTTC. The chain carries TRBV4-2 and TRBJ2-7, with TRBD1 identical over 7 bases. The junction had 4 bases not matched to a gene; V was cut back by 4 bases and J by 1 base. The CDR3 totals 14 residues. CDR1 LGHNA and CDR2 YNFKEQ come from the germline V gene.

The rearrangement uses TRBV11-2 and TRBJ2-5, with D possibly matching TRBD1 (6 bases). V lost 4 bases, J lost 3 bases, and 12 bases lay in between. The CDR3 has 14 amino acids. CDR1 is SGHAT, CDR2 FQNNGV, per germline. The DNA for the CDR3 is TGTGCCAGCAGCTCGTGGACAGCTAAAGAGACCCAGTACTTC. Translated: CASSSWTAKETQYF.

J is TRBJ2-1 and V is TRBV6-2 or TRBV6-3; the match to TRBD2 covers 9 bases. There are 17 residues in the CDR3. V lost 5 bases, J lost 0 bases, and 8 bases stayed unmatched. Germline CDR1 reads MNHEY; CDR2 reads SVGEGT. The DNA for the CDR3 is TGTGCCAGCAGTGGAGGGACTAGCTGGAGCTCCTACAATGAGCAGTTCTTC. Encoded protein: CASSGGTSWSSYNEQFF.